Following are 5 T cell receptor beta chains from one sample sequenced in a study of blood T cell repertoires in COVID-19. The table came from immunoSEQ multiplex PCR; TCRdb's copy has only in-frame clones and leaves some out. The repertoire holds roughly 54,000 clones, over 80% seen once, with 7.3% in the top ten. The sequenced sample consisted of peripheral blood. All receptors come from a woman aged 55-69 years with active or convalescent COVID-19.

The CDR3 nucleotides are TGTGCCAGTAGTGGGGACAGGCAGAATCAGCCCCAGCATTTT. It codes for CASSGDRQNQPQHF. This chain joins TRBV19 and TRBJ1-5, with 8 nucleotides matching TRBD1. V lost 5 bases to trimming and J lost 4 bases; unmatched junction nucleotides: 4. Germline V gives CDR1 LNHDA, CDR2 SQIVND (reference sequence). This CDR3 spans 14 amino acids.

V is TRBV11-2 and J is TRBJ1-3, with D unresolved. The CDR3 totals 14 residues. V gave up 3 bases and J gave up 0 bases, with 6 bases separating them. In germline, CDR1 is SGHAT, CDR2 FQNNGV. CDR3 nucleotides: TGTGCCAGCAGCTTGGAGGGCTCTGGAAACACCATATATTTT. Translating it yields CASSLEGSGNTIYF.

CDR3 sequence: CAWSPLDRVWNQPQHF. The CDR3 DNA reads TGTGCCTGGAGTCCCCTCGACAGGGTCTGGAATCAGCCCCAGCATTTT. The chain recombines TRBV30 with TRBJ1-5; the match to TRBD1 covers 7 bases. This CDR3 is built from 16 residues. Unmatched junction bases numbered 11, after V lost 2 bases and J lost 4 bases. Germline-derived CDR1 and CDR2 are GTSNPN and SVGIG (reference sequence).

The V call is TRBV18, the J call TRBJ1-1, with D perhaps matching TRBD1 (5 bases). This CDR3 has 15 amino acids. Trimming pared 5 bases from V and 5 bases from J, leaving 18 bases between. Germline CDR1 KGHSH, CDR2 LQKENI. The CDR3 here is CASSYRGGVETEAFF. In nucleotides, the CDR3 is TGTGCCAGCTCATATCGAGGAGGGGTAGAGACTGAAGCTTTCTTT.

The chain couples TRBV2 to TRBJ1-5; the D gene is possibly TRBD1 (5 bases). The CDR3 totals 12 residues. V dropped 10 bases and J dropped 4 bases, with 11 bases sitting between them. Germline V gene sequence: CDR1 SNHLY, CDR2 FYNNEI. The CDR3 DNA follows: TGTGCCACTACCACAGGAAATCAGCCCCAGCATTTT. Translated, it gives CATTTGNQPQHF.